This TCR beta chain was recorded in a study of identical twins. Study-wide points: Surplus twin overlap in beta out-of-frame sequences was less pronounced.

The CDR3 is made up of 15 amino acids. CDR1 is LGHNA and CDR2 is YSLEER in the germline V gene. J lost 3 bases, V lost 4 bases, and 6 bases had no gene match. TCRdb re-called the 5' RACE reads through MiXCR, storing one row per CDR3 protein. The data show roughly 280,000 distinct CDR3 sequences, just under 9.5% seen once. As for this clonotype: Its antigen is unidentified.

These data were likewise used in another study, on yellow fever vaccine responses in identical twins.

The chain links TRBV4-3 to TRBJ2-7; 10 nucleotides match TRBD2. The TCR originated in a young woman in good health. Sequenced input: CD8+ T cells sorted from blood. CDR3 sequence reads: CASSLGTSEVYEQYF. CDR3 coding DNA: TGCGCCAGCAGCCTCGGGACTAGCGAAGTCTACGAGCAGTACTTC.